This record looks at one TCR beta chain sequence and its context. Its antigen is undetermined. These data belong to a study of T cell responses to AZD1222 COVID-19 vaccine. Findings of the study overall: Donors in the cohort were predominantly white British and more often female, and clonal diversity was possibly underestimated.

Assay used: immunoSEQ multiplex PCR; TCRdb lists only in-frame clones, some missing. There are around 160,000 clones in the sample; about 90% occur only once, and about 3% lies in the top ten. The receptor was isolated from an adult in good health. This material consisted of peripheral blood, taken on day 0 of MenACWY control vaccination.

CDR3 protein: CASMGWNTEAFF. Written as DNA, the CDR3 is TGCGCCAGCATGGGATGGAACACTGAAGCTTTCTTT. V and J are TRBV23-1 and TRBJ1-1; no clear D gene. TRBV23-1 is an ORF for which the function is uncertain. V was pared by 7 bases and J by 1 base, with 7 bases between. This CDR3 spans 12 amino acids.